Reported below is one T cell receptor beta chain. Its antigen is currently unknown. Sequencing was performed with immunoSEQ multiplex PCR; in TCRdb, only in-frame clones are kept and a portion is missing. The data contain roughly 420,000 clones, over 75% of them singletons. As to treatment: some 19 received Ad26.COV2.S at low or high dose, single or two shots; roughly five received placebo; per-sample allocation not given. The samples were gathered on day 63 after the first injection of vaccine or placebo. This Boston cohort included adults aged 18-55 years. This entry belongs to a study of Ad26.COV2.S vaccination and SARS-CoV-2 variants. About the research overall: In the study, Ad26.COV2.S was injected intramuscularly once, or twice 56 days apart.

CDR3 size: 11 residues. Trimming shortened V by 3 bases and J by 9 bases, and 7 bases separated the two germline ends. From germline, CDR1 is SGHRS and CDR2 YFSETQ. Study-level results: Whether participants received vaccine or placebo, their non-spike TCR breadth was similar.

The TCR sequence derives from a person aged 18-65 years who received the Ad26.COV2.S COVID-19 vaccine or a placebo. The material sequenced was peripheral blood, taken in a trial of Ad26.COV2.S vaccine versus placebo. The chain employs TRBV5-1 and TRBJ2-1; tentatively, D is TRBD2 (5 bases). This CDR3 is CASSYGSEQFF. CDR3 nucleotides: TGCGCCAGCAGCTATGGGAGTGAGCAGTTCTTC.